This T cell receptor beta chain was identified in a study of blood T cell repertoires in COVID-19. The overall study: Whether acute or convalescent, the COVID-19 samples came from the United States, Italy and Spain. T cells, B-cell-depleted T cells, or PBMCs supplied cDNA or gDNA.

This clone showed up just once. Authors' analysis steps: By means of reference gene primer amplification, nucleated cell counts were estimated. Here immunoSEQ multiplex PCR was the method, and the copy in TCRdb shows in-frame clones only, minus some. The V and J calls and the clone size are those of that table, but D and trimming were determined from the DNA. The sample includes about 240,000 clones, more than 75% of them seen just once. V was clipped by 6 bases and J by 5 bases, with 7 bases between them. This CDR3 contains 10 residues. CDR1 is DFQATT and CDR2 is SNEGSKA in the germline V gene (reference sequence).

This clonotype was obtained from a woman in her twenties or thirties who had recovered from COVID-19. The V call is TRBV20-1, the J call TRBJ1-1, with D hard to call. The sample comprised peripheral blood. CDR3 region: CSAPGTEAFF. CDR3 nucleotide sequence: TGCAGTGCACCGGGGACTGAAGCTTTCTTT.